Presented here are 8 T cell receptor beta chains from one specimen sequenced in a study of CD8+ T cells in alopecia areata (dated by TCRdb to 2016 to 2019). Libraries were prepared through the immunoSEQ multiplex PCR assay. RNA was extracted from all samples and reverse transcribed into cDNA, which served as template for TCR sequencing. Drawn from immuneACCESS, this table holds only the in-frame rearrangements with V and J called that TCRdb kept. Clones are partly lost; checked studies trace under half to an unresolved V gene and leave the rest unexplained. Present in this sample are 90,000 to 100,000 clones, 40% to 55% of which were seen just once. The ten biggest clones cover about 0.79% of the sample. Sequencing was carried out using CD4+ T cells sorted from blood. These receptor sequences come from a human donor with alopecia areata.

The count of this clone is one. This chain uses TRBV5-6 with TRBJ2-3, with D unclear. Germline V lookup: CDR1 SGHDT, CDR2 YYEEEE. The CDR3 is made up of 16 amino acids. Trimming removed 0 bases from V and 1 base from J, with 12 bases in between. CDR3 sequence: CASSLGLVQGTDTQYF. The CDR3 region has the DNA TGTGCCAGCAGCTTGGGCCTAGTCCAGGGCACAGATACGCAGTATTTT.

The V call is TRBV10-3, the J call TRBJ2-6; a possible D gene is TRBD2 (5 bases). V lost 7 bases and J lost 0, with 16 bases in between. The CDR3 extends over 17 amino acids. Germline V gene lookup returns CDR1 ENHRY and CDR2 SYGVKD. The CDR3 loop reads CAIMPGTASSGANVLTF. CDR3 DNA: TGTGCCATCATGCCGGGAACAGCCTCCTCTGGGGCCAACGTCCTGACTTTC.

In its sample, this clone was seen a few times. The V gene is TRBV20-1, the J gene TRBJ1-2; D is undetermined. Germline V CDR1 and CDR2: DFQATT, SNEGSKA (reference sequence). The CDR3 runs to 11 residues. The CDR3 DNA reads as TGCAGCACGGCGACGGGCTATGGCTACACCTTC. It encodes CSTATGYGYTF.

CDR3 sequence: CAWSVGGGSGAEAFF. CDR3 sequence (DNA): TGTGCCTGGAGTGTTGGGGGGGGTTCAGGAGCTGAAGCTTTCTTT. This sequence joins TRBV30 and TRBJ1-1; D might be TRBD1 (5 bases). The CDR3 sequence is 15 residues long. Looked up from germline, CDR1 is GTSNPN and CDR2 is SVGIG (reference sequence). V shed 0 bases and J shed 6 bases, with 17 bases lying between them. Full variable domain (missing parts from reference TRBV30 and TRBJ1-1): SQTIHQWPATLVQPVGSPLSLECTVEGTSNPNLYWYRQAAGRGLQLLFYSVGIGQISSEVPQNLSASRPQDRQFILSSKKLLLSDSGFYLCAWSVGGGSGAEAFFGQGTRLTVV.

This clone is a singleton in its sample. V usage is TRBV9 and J usage is TRBJ1-1, with a tentative D call TRBD1 (5 bases). Trimming removed 1 base at V and 7 bases at J, with 17 bases between. The V gene's germline CDR1 is SGDLS and CDR2 YYNGEE. The CDR3 contains 15 residues. The CDR3 is CASSVYPGHKYEAFF. The CDR3 coding sequence is TGTGCCAGCAGCGTATATCCCGGACATAAATATGAAGCTTTCTTT.

J is TRBJ2-3 and V is TRBV19, with D possibly being TRBD1 (6 bases). This CDR3 region has 16 residues. The germline CDR1 and CDR2 sequences are LNHDA and SQIVND (reference sequence). Trimming removed 3 bases at V and 1 base at J, with 14 bases between. CDR3 protein: CASSISGTHRTDTQYF. The CDR3 DNA reads TGTGCCAGTAGTATCTCCGGGACACACCGCACAGATACGCAGTATTTT.

This clone was recorded a few times. The chain combines TRBV29-1 with TRBJ2-7; tentative D call: TRBD1 (6 bases). Germline-derived CDR1 and CDR2 are SQVTM and ANQGSEA. The V end was cut by 6 bases, the J end by 2 bases, with 17 bases between. The CDR3 sequence is 14 residues long. The CDR3 sequence: CSVVRQGYPYEQYF. CDR3 bases: TGCAGCGTAGTAAGGCAGGGGTACCCCTACGAGCAGTACTTC.

This chain joins TRBV7-9 and TRBJ2-1, with no clear D. Germline V gene sequence: CDR1 SEHNR, CDR2 FQNEAQ (reference sequence). Trimming took 8 bases from V and 5 from J, leaving 4 bases between them. This CDR3 spans 10 amino acids. CDR3 DNA sequence: TGTGCCAGCGTGAACAATGAGCAGTTCTTC. Its translation: CASVNNEQFF.